This passage covers 22 T cell receptor beta chains from one sample sequenced in a study of blood T cell repertoires in COVID-19. TCRdb's table, derived via immunoSEQ multiplex PCR, lists solely in-frame clones and lacks some. Of a few hundred thousand clones listed, nearly 90% are singletons. The sequenced sample was peripheral blood. These receptors all come from a woman aged 55-70 years with COVID-19, enrolled during active disease.

The chain joins TRBV7-2 to TRBJ2-3, with TRBD2 identical over 10 bases. CDR1 and CDR2 from the germline V gene are SGHTA and FQGNSA. The CDR3 is 17 residues long. The V gene end was trimmed by 3 bases and the J gene end by 6 bases; junction bases not matched to a gene: 12. DNA of the CDR3: TGTGCCAGCAGCTTGGGGCCCCCCAGCGGGGGGGCGGATACGCAGTATTTT. The encoded protein is CASSLGPPSGGADTQYF.

The chain has TRBV6-2 or TRBV6-3 and TRBJ1-5; D not resolved. Deletions cut 1 base from V and 0 bases from J, with 4 bases between. Germline loops: CDR1 MNHEY, CDR2 SVGEGT. The CDR3 covers 14 residues. The CDR3 nucleotides read TGTGCCAGCAGTTACTTTAATAGCAATCAGCCCCAGCATTTT. As protein: CASSYFNSNQPQHF.

The chain uses TRBV9 and TRBJ1-3; maybe TRBD1 (5 bases). Trimming removed 4 bases from V and 0 bases from J, with 11 bases in between. The germline CDR1 and CDR2 sequences are SGDLS and YYNGEE. The CDR3 runs 15 residues. The DNA of the CDR3 is TGTGCCAGCAGCCCCCGACAGAGCTCTGGAAACACCATATATTTT. Protein: CASSPRQSSGNTIYF.

The genes are TRBV27 and TRBJ1-1; no reliable D call. CDR3 length equals 14 residues. Germline lookup yields CDR1 MNHEY and CDR2 SMNVEV (reference sequence). V lost 2 bases, J lost 4 bases, and 11 bases lay in between. CDR3 bases: TGTGCCAGCAGTTTAGCAGGTTTGACCACTGAAGCTTTCTTT. Translation: CASSLAGLTTEAFF.

This clone was observed a handful of times. The chain couples TRBV23-1 to TRBJ1-4; D perhaps matches TRBD1 (6 bases). TRBV23-1 belongs to the ORF category, with a function that is uncertain. The CDR3 totals 13 residues. CDR3 in amino acids: CARGQPINEKLFF. The CDR3 region has the DNA TGCGCGAGAGGACAGCCGATTAATGAAAAACTGTTTTTT.

The rearrangement uses TRBV19 and TRBJ1-6; 8 positions match TRBD1. Losses at the gene ends were 3 bases for V and 10 bases for J; bases not matched to a gene: 8. CDR1 is LNHDA and CDR2 is SQIVND in the germline V gene (reference sequence). The CDR3 sequence is 15 residues long. The CDR3 DNA follows: TGTGCCAGTAGTATGCAGGGGGCGCGGGACTCACCCCTCCACTTT. The encoded protein is CASSMQGARDSPLHF.

In DNA, the CDR3 is TGTGCCAGCAGTTACTCGCTAGCGGGGGGAAATACGCAGTATTTT. This encodes CASSYSLAGGNTQYF. V usage is TRBV6-5 and J usage is TRBJ2-3; 11 bases agree with TRBD2. The germline gives CDR1 MNHEY, CDR2 SVGAGI. V lost 0 bases, J lost 7 bases, and 3 bases stayed unmatched. This CDR3 is 15 amino acids long.

This clone was observed once. The rearrangement links TRBV2 to TRBJ1-5; a possible D gene is TRBD1 (5 bases). The CDR3 loop spans 16 amino acids. V lost 2 bases and J lost 0, with 11 bases in between. Germline values: CDR1 SNHLY, CDR2 FYNNEI. CDR3 region: CASSEQGYYSNQPQHF. As DNA, the CDR3 is TGTGCCAGCAGTGAACAGGGCTATTATAGCAATCAGCCCCAGCATTTT.

V usage is TRBV27 and J usage is TRBJ2-1; 14 bases align to TRBD2. V lost 5 bases, J lost 8 bases, and 11 bases stayed unmatched. The CDR3 totals 17 residues. Germline V gene lookup returns CDR1 MNHEY and CDR2 SMNVEV (reference sequence). As DNA, the CDR3 is TGTGCCAGCAGTCTCGGGACTAGCGGGGGCCCGTGGGATGAGCAGTTCTTC. It yields the protein CASSLGTSGGPWDEQFF.

The chain couples TRBV7-2 to TRBJ2-2; 10 bases agree with TRBD2. This CDR3 is built from 14 residues. J was trimmed by 8 bases and V by 7 bases; bases with no gene match: 7. The germline V gene encodes CDR1 SGHTA and CDR2 FQGNSA. The CDR3 loop is CASNGAGGSGELFF. The DNA of the CDR3 is TGTGCCAGCAATGGAGCGGGGGGGTCTGGGGAGCTGTTTTTT.

This clone has only a few counts. The chain carries TRBV10-3 and TRBJ1-3; D possibly corresponds to TRBD1 (6 bases). The CDR3 runs 16 residues. Germline CDR1 ENHRY, CDR2 SYGVKD. V gave up 0 bases and J gave up 4 bases, with 13 bases separating them. The CDR3 DNA sequence: TGTGCCATCAGTGAGTCGCCAGGGGCCGCAGGAAACACCATATATTTT. Protein product: CAISESPGAAGNTIYF.

This chain joins TRBV20-1 and TRBJ1-4, with D uncertain. CDR3 size: 11 residues. Germline values: CDR1 DFQATT, CDR2 SNEGSKA (reference sequence). Trimming pared 1 base from V and 6 bases from J, leaving 3 bases between. Here the CDR3 DNA reads TGCAGTGCTAGAGGAGATGAAAAACTGTTTTTT. Residues: CSARGDEKLFF.

The chain combines TRBV6-5 with TRBJ1-1, with a weak D call TRBD1 (6 bases). This CDR3 is built from 14 residues. CDR1 and CDR2 from the germline V gene are MNHEY and SVGAGI. The ends were cut back, 8 bases at V and 2 bases at J, with 15 bases in the middle. This CDR3 reads CASYRTAINTEAFF. CDR3 bases: TGTGCCAGCTACAGGACAGCGATAAACACTGAAGCTTTCTTT.

The chain joins TRBV11-2 to TRBJ2-7; no firm D call. Trimming left V 5 bases short and J 0 bases short, with 11 bases between. Per germline, CDR1 SGHAT and CDR2 FQNNGV. The CDR3 totals 14 residues. CDR3 bases: TGTGCCAGCAGCAAAGAGGTCGGCTCCTACGAGCAGTACTTC. Residues: CASSKEVGSYEQYF.

The chain employs TRBV5-1 and TRBJ2-1; the match to TRBD2 covers 9 bases. V gave up 2 bases and J gave up 10 bases; unmatched junction bases: 7. The CDR3 runs 14 residues. In germline, CDR1 is SGHRS, CDR2 YFSETQ. CDR3: CASSFGGGEAEQFF. CDR3 DNA: TGCGCCAGCAGCTTTGGCGGGGGGGAGGCGGAGCAGTTCTTC. Complete variable domain (other parts from reference TRBV5-1 and TRBJ2-1): KAGVTQTPRYLIKTRGQQVTLSCSPISGHRSVSWYQQTPGQGLQFLFEYFSETQRNKGNFPGRFSGRQFSNSRSEMNVSTLELGDSALYLCASSFGGGEAEQFFGPGTRLTVL.

This rearrangement joins TRBV7-2 to TRBJ2-5, with 8 bases matching TRBD1. J lost 3 bases, V lost 4 bases, and 4 bases had no gene match. Germline V gives CDR1 SGHTA, CDR2 FQGNSA. This CDR3 contains 14 residues. This CDR3 is CASSYYRGEETQYF. The CDR3 bases are TGTGCCAGCAGCTACTACAGGGGGGAAGAGACCCAGTACTTC.

The chain links TRBV7-2 to TRBJ1-3, with 7 nucleotides matching TRBD1. Germline CDR1 is SGHTA and CDR2 is FQGNSA. The CDR3 is 14 amino acids. V gave up 5 bases and J gave up 2 bases; unmatched junction bases: 3. The CDR3 sequence: CASSPGTAGNTIYF. The CDR3 DNA is TGTGCCAGCAGCCCAGGGACAGCTGGAAACACCATATATTTT.

The sample holds a few counts of this clone. This chain uses TRBV6-5 with TRBJ1-1; 9 bases are a match to TRBD1. Germline V gene data show CDR1 as MNHEY and CDR2 as SVGAGI. J was trimmed by 1 base and V by 7 bases; bases with no gene match: 4. The CDR3 is 14 amino acids. The CDR3 nucleotides are TGTGCCAGCACCGGGACAGGGAGGAACACTGAAGCTTTCTTT. This codes for CASTGTGRNTEAFF.

The chain combines TRBV18 with TRBJ1-4, with D perhaps TRBD1 (6 bases). CDR3 length: 14 amino acids. In germline, CDR1 is KGHSH, CDR2 LQKENI. V lost 5 bases and J lost 6, with 13 bases in between. In DNA form, the CDR3 reads TGTGCCAGCTCAAAGGACAGCGCCTATGAAAAACTGTTTTTT. It specifies CASSKDSAYEKLFF.

About this clone itself: A read error may account for a junction end that differs from germline. The chain has TRBV10-3 and TRBJ1-2, with D tentatively TRBD1 (6 bases). The CDR3 loop spans 13 amino acids. Looked up from germline, CDR1 is ENHRY and CDR2 is SYGVKD. The CDR3 loop reads CAIGEGGSHGYTF. The CDR3, as DNA: TGTGCCATCGGTGAAGGGGGTAGTCATGGCTACACCTTC.

V and J are TRBV5-1 and TRBJ1-1; D call uncertain. CDR1 SGHRS and CDR2 YFSETQ come from the germline V gene. Trimming left V 1 base short and J 3 bases short, with 7 bases between. The CDR3 extends over 13 amino acids. The CDR3 bases are TGCGCCAGCAGCTTGTCCCGGGACACTGAAGCTTTCTTT. Its protein is CASSLSRDTEAFF.

The rearrangement uses TRBV27 and TRBJ2-1; D is perhaps TRBD1 (6 bases). The CDR3 runs 15 residues. CDR1 is MNHEY and CDR2 is SMNVEV in the germline V gene (reference sequence). Trimming removed 6 bases from V and 8 bases from J, with 20 bases in between. CDR3 sequence reads: CASSPFRQGPDEQFF. As DNA, the CDR3 is TGTGCCAGCAGCCCCTTCCGGCAGGGGCCCGATGAGCAGTTCTTC.